A single sample is the source of the 30 T cell receptor beta chains below, sequenced in a study of CD8 T cells in ankylosing spondylitis. TCRdb ran MiXCR on the 5' RACE reads and lists one entry per CDR3 protein. The data show 250,000 or so distinct CDR3 sequences, over 9.5% seen once. The sequencing input was blood, either unsorted or a sorted T cell fraction (not recorded which). The receptor source for this set is a male donor with ankylosing spondylitis or in good health (not recorded which).

This clonotype was observed at least ten times. The chain joins TRBV5-5 to TRBJ2-7; a possible D gene is TRBD2 (6 bases). The CDR3 consists of 13 residues. Germline CDR1 SGHKS, CDR2 YYEKEE (reference sequence). The germline V and J ends were trimmed by 7 bases and 2 bases, with 13 bases remaining between them. The CDR3 loop reads CASRRDFAYEQYF. CDR3 DNA: TGTGCCAGCCGTCGGGACTTCGCCTACGAGCAGTACTTC.

The sample holds many counts of this clonotype. The genes are TRBV12-3 or TRBV12-4 and TRBJ1-1; unclear D gene. Trimming shortened V by 7 bases and J by 3 bases, and 12 bases separated the two germline ends. The CDR3 spans 13 residues. CDR3 sequence (DNA): TGTGCCAGCACCATAGACACCCACACTGAAGCTTTCTTT. Residues: CASTIDTHTEAFF.

This clonotype was recorded many times. This chain connects TRBV12-3 or TRBV12-4 to TRBJ2-1; tentatively, D is TRBD1 (5 bases). V was cut by 5 bases and J by 7 bases, with 18 bases left in between. The CDR3 length is 15 residues. CDR3 coding DNA: TGTGCCAGCAGTCCCGAAGGGGCAGGTATGAATGAGCAGTTCTTC. It encodes CASSPEGAGMNEQFF.

This clonotype occurred many times. J is TRBJ1-2 and V is TRBV12-3 or TRBV12-4, with 11 bases aligning to TRBD1. Germline trimming cut 2 bases from V and 2 bases from J; bases unmatched to any gene: 7. This CDR3 region has 17 residues. Here the CDR3 reads CASSLFGTGGSNYGYTF. CDR3 in DNA: TGTGCCAGCAGTTTATTCGGGACAGGGGGATCGAACTATGGCTACACCTTC.

Ten or more counts support this clonotype. This chain uses TRBV4-1 with TRBJ2-3; the D gene is possibly TRBD1 (6 bases). The CDR3 runs 15 residues. The V end lost 4 bases, the J end lost 3 bases, and 14 bases lay between the germline ends. Germline V gene lookup returns CDR1 MGHRA and CDR2 YSYEKL. The CDR3 DNA reads as TGCGCCAGCAGCCCCAGGGGTTCCTGGACAGATACGCAGTATTTT. This translates into CASSPRGSWTDTQYF.

This chain connects TRBV25-1 to TRBJ2-2; the D gene could be TRBD1 or TRBD2 (7 bases each). From germline, CDR1 is MGHDK and CDR2 SYGVNS. This CDR3 is built from 18 residues. V lost 1 base, J lost 2 bases, and 17 bases lay in between. CDR3 coding DNA: TGTGCCAGCAGTGAATTAGGGGGCGGGGGCCCAAACACCGGGGAGCTGTTTTTT. This sequence encodes CASSELGGGGPNTGELFF.

This clonotype was counted only a few times. This chain's CDR3 is CAWMQGSYEQYF. The CDR3 DNA sequence: TGTGCCTGGATGCAGGGATCCTACGAGCAGTACTTC. The gene calls are TRBV30 and TRBJ2-7, with D maybe TRBD1 (5 bases). The CDR3 consists of 12 residues. V was clipped by 4 bases and J by 1 base, with 8 bases between them. Germline lookup yields CDR1 GTSNPN and CDR2 SVGIG (reference sequence).

The sample holds many counts of this clonotype. V is TRBV5-1 and J is TRBJ2-1, with D possibly TRBD2 on 6 matching bases. CDR1 is SGHRS, CDR2 YFSETQ, per germline. Deletions cut 4 bases from V and 5 bases from J, with 19 bases between. The CDR3 length is 16 residues. DNA of the CDR3: TGCGCCAGCAGCCCTACGGGGCGGGAATACGACAATGAGCAGTTCTTC. This translates into CASSPTGREYDNEQFF.

This clonotype was seen only a few times. The chain uses TRBV5-1 and TRBJ2-7, with TRBD1 matching 7 bases. This CDR3 has 14 residues. Trimming cost V 3 bases and J 5 bases; bases outside gene matches: 8. The V gene's germline CDR1 is SGHRS and CDR2 YFSETQ. CDR3 amino acids: CASSSRQGRDEQYF. The DNA of the CDR3 is TGCGCCAGCAGCTCTCGACAGGGAAGGGACGAGCAGTACTTC. Supplemented by reference TRBV5-1 and TRBJ2-7, the full variable domain reads KAGVTQTPRYLIKTRGQQVTLSCSPISGHRSVSWYQQTPGQGLQFLFEYFSETQRNKGNFPGRFSGRQFSNSRSEMNVSTLELGDSALYLCASSSRQGRDEQYFGPGTRLTVT.

This clonotype was observed at least ten times. The chain uses TRBV12-3 or TRBV12-4 and TRBJ1-1; TRBD1 matches 8 bases. The CDR3 totals 15 residues. Germline trimming cut 5 bases from V and 5 bases from J; bases unmatched to any gene: 10. CDR3 region: CASSLWTGTRTEAFF. The CDR3 DNA is TGTGCCAGCAGTCTTTGGACAGGGACGAGGACTGAAGCTTTCTTT.

This clonotype has a handful of counts. V and J are TRBV6-2 or TRBV6-3 and TRBJ2-1; perhaps TRBD1 as D (6 bases). Germline CDR1 MNHEY, CDR2 SVGEGT. The CDR3 runs 14 residues. Trimming took off 5 bases at V and 3 bases at J, with 11 bases between the two ends. CDR3 in amino acids: CASSTRQVYNEQFF. The CDR3 DNA reads TGTGCCAGCAGTACAAGACAGGTCTACAATGAGCAGTTCTTC.

Ten or more counts support this clonotype. J is TRBJ1-1 and V is TRBV5-1; D gene ambiguous. Looked up from germline, CDR1 is SGHRS and CDR2 is YFSETQ. V shed 1 base and J shed 3 bases, with 4 bases lying between them. The CDR3 sequence is 12 residues long. CDR3 sequence: CASSLRDTEAFF. The CDR3 DNA sequence: TGCGCCAGCAGCTTGCGGGACACTGAAGCTTTCTTT.

Only a few counts were recorded for this clonotype. The rearrangement links TRBV5-1 to TRBJ2-5, with 12 bases fitting TRBD1. Per germline, CDR1 SGHRS and CDR2 YFSETQ. The CDR3 consists of 15 residues. V lost 4 bases and J lost 5; bases outside the gene matches: 6. The CDR3 bases are TGCGCCAGCAGCGCTGGGACAGGGGGCGAGGAGACCCAGTACTTC. Translation gives CASSAGTGGEETQYF.

The table lists this clonotype with many counts. The rearrangement links TRBV29-1 to TRBJ2-5, with 11 bases identical to TRBD1. CDR1 and CDR2 from the germline V gene are SQVTM and ANQGSEA. The J segment lost 9 bases and the V segment lost 7 bases, leaving 10 bases of the junction unmatched. The CDR3 is made up of 13 amino acids. CDR3 region: CSAWGQGGSAQYF. The CDR3 bases are TGCAGCGCCTGGGGACAGGGGGGATCGGCCCAGTACTTC.

This clonotype was counted between two and nine times. The chain combines TRBV4-2 with TRBJ2-2; 8 bases agree with TRBD1. J lost 9 bases, V lost 5 bases, and 11 bases had no gene match. This CDR3 contains 15 residues. Germline CDR1 and CDR2: LGHNA and YNFKEQ. CDR3: CASSARDRTIRELFF. The CDR3 DNA is TGTGCCAGCAGCGCCCGGGACAGGACGATCAGGGAGCTGTTTTTT.

This clonotype was recorded at least ten times. The rearrangement uses TRBV24-1 and TRBJ2-1; 8 nucleotides match TRBD2. The CDR3 extends over 16 amino acids. Germline CDR1 is KGHDR and CDR2 is SFDVKD. After removal of 2 bases from V and 9 bases from J, the junction contained 11 bases not matched to a gene. CDR3 residues: CATSDSRAGAAIEQFF. CDR3 sequence (DNA): TGTGCCACCAGTGATTCCCGAGCGGGAGCTGCCATTGAGCAGTTCTTC.

V gene TRBV19 combines with J gene TRBJ2-7; D is perhaps TRBD2 (5 bases). Deletions cut 4 bases from V and 2 bases from J, with 15 bases between. The CDR3 spans 15 residues. Germline V gene data show CDR1 as LNHDA and CDR2 as SQIVND (reference sequence). The chain's CDR3 is CASSTAGGGPYEQYF. CDR3 coding DNA: TGTGCCAGTAGTACCGCCGGAGGAGGCCCCTACGAGCAGTACTTC.

This clonotype has a count of ten or more. This rearrangement joins TRBV6-1 to TRBJ2-3, with D perhaps assigned TRBD1 or TRBD2 (6 bases each). Germline V gene lookup returns CDR1 MNHNS and CDR2 SASEGT. Trimming shortened V by 6 bases and J by 7 bases, and 17 bases separated the two germline ends. The CDR3 has 14 amino acids. The CDR3 sequence is CASSRSRGENTQYF. CDR3 coding DNA: TGTGCCAGCAGCCGCTCTAGGGGGGAGAATACGCAGTATTTT.

The chain couples TRBV29-1 to TRBJ2-7; 7 bases align to TRBD1. After removal of 6 bases from V and 5 bases from J, the junction contained 13 bases not matched to a gene. Germline values: CDR1 SQVTM, CDR2 ANQGSEA. This CDR3 is built from 14 residues. The CDR3 region is CSVARTGAFDEQYF. The CDR3 nucleotides read TGCAGCGTGGCCCGGACAGGTGCTTTTGACGAGCAGTACTTC.

This clonotype was seen many times. This sequence joins TRBV6-1 and TRBJ2-6; D call uncertain. Looked up from germline, CDR1 is MNHNS and CDR2 is SASEGT. The CDR3 has 13 residues. Trimming removed 4 bases at V and 4 bases at J, with 5 bases between. CDR3 sequence reads: CASSGAGANVLTF. The CDR3 DNA follows: TGTGCCAGCAGTGGAGCCGGGGCCAACGTCCTGACTTTC.

This clonotype occurred a few times. CDR3: CASSSWVTGANVLTF. As DNA, the CDR3 is TGTGCCAGCAGTTCATGGGTTACTGGGGCCAACGTCCTGACTTTC. The rearrangement joins TRBV27 to TRBJ2-6; D not certain. CDR1 MNHEY and CDR2 SMNVEV come from the germline V gene (reference sequence). The CDR3 covers 15 residues. Trimming cost V 4 bases and J 2 bases, with 9 bases left between them. Full variable domain (missing parts from reference TRBV27 and TRBJ2-6): EAQVTQNPRYLITVTGKKLTVTCSQNMNHEYMSWYRQDPGLGLRQIYYSMNVEVTDKGDVPEGYKVSRKEKRNFPLILESPSPNQTSLYFCASSSWVTGANVLTFGAGSRLTVL.

Ten or more counts support this clonotype. V usage is TRBV11-2 and J usage is TRBJ2-3, with TRBD2 matching 14 bases. The V gene's germline CDR1 is SGHAT and CDR2 FQNNGV. V shed 5 bases, J shed 5 bases, and the junction held 6 bases outside the gene matches. CDR3 size: 16 residues. CDR3 coding DNA: TGTGCCAGCAGCGTGACTAGCGGGAGGGCCGGAGATACGCAGTATTTT. It codes for CASSVTSGRAGDTQYF.

This clonotype was recorded many times. V and J are TRBV5-1 and TRBJ2-1; D is possibly TRBD2 (5 bases). The CDR3 is made up of 14 amino acids. V lost 3 bases, J lost 4 bases, and 11 bases lay in between. Per the germline V gene, CDR1 is SGHRS and CDR2 is YFSETQ. The DNA for the CDR3 is TGCGCCAGCAGCTCAGGACTGGAATACAATGAGCAGTTCTTC. Residues: CASSSGLEYNEQFF. Full variable domain (remainder filled in from reference TRBV5-1 and TRBJ2-1): KAGVTQTPRYLIKTRGQQVTLSCSPISGHRSVSWYQQTPGQGLQFLFEYFSETQRNKGNFPGRFSGRQFSNSRSEMNVSTLELGDSALYLCASSSGLEYNEQFFGPGTRLTVL.

As for this clonotype: One junction end does not reproduce the germline sequence, and a read error may be involved. The V gene is TRBV7-2, the J gene TRBJ2-5; D might be TRBD1 (6 bases). The V gene's germline CDR1 is SGHTA and CDR2 FQGNSA. This CDR3 comprises 12 residues. The CDR3 region is CANSLGQETQYF. CDR3 in DNA: TGTGCCAACAGCTTAGGACAGGAGACCCAGTACTTC.

At least ten counts were recorded for this clonotype. The V gene is TRBV5-1, the J gene TRBJ1-6, with 12 bases identical to TRBD1. CDR3 length equals 16 residues. Trimming removed 4 bases from V and 10 bases from J; junction bases left unmatched: 9. CDR1 and CDR2 (germline): SGHRS, YFSETQ. Here the CDR3 reads CASSQGQGAAGSPLHF. The CDR3 coding sequence is TGCGCCAGCAGCCAGGGACAGGGGGCGGCCGGATCACCCCTCCACTTT.

The V call is TRBV25-1, the J call TRBJ2-1, with 7 bases matching TRBD2. The CDR3 spans 15 residues. CDR1 MGHDK and CDR2 SYGVNS come from the germline V gene. V dropped 6 bases and J dropped 6; count of bases not matched to a gene: 11. CDR3 coding DNA: TGTGCCAGCAGCGTGGTTGCGGGGAGGGTCAATGAGCAGTTCTTC. Translated: CASSVVAGRVNEQFF.

This chain connects TRBV6-1 to TRBJ2-7; 8 bases map to TRBD1. The germline CDR1 and CDR2 sequences are MNHNS and SASEGT. V trimming: 10 bases; J trimming: 4 bases; junction bases outside the gene matches: 15. The CDR3 totals 15 residues. CDR3 coding DNA: TGTGCCAACAGAGACGGACAGGGAGTTTGGTACGAGCAGTACTTC. Translated: CANRDGQGVWYEQYF.

In regard to this clonotype: A much larger clone differs from this one at a single base, so this may be a read error. The chain uses TRBV20-1 and TRBJ1-1; D gene unclear. Germline V lookup: CDR1 DFQATT, CDR2 SNEGSKA (reference sequence). V was clipped by 1 base and J by 0 bases, with 9 bases between them. The CDR3 contains 14 residues. CDR3 DNA sequence: TGCAGTGCTAGAGGCGGCCCTCTGAACACTGAAGCTTTCTTT. Translating gives CSARGGPLNTEAFF.

This clonotype was seen ten or more times. This rearrangement joins TRBV7-8 to TRBJ1-2; TRBD1 matches at 8 bases. Looked up from germline, CDR1 is SGHVS and CDR2 is FQNEAQ. V lost 5 bases, J lost 4 bases, and 3 bases stayed unmatched. CDR3 size: 13 residues. This CDR3 is CASSAGGGYGYTF. For the CDR3, the DNA is TGTGCCAGCAGCGCAGGGGGCGGCTATGGCTACACCTTC.

This clonotype was counted many times. This chain joins TRBV5-1 and TRBJ2-1, with D possibly TRBD1 on 6 matching bases. This CDR3 region has 15 residues. Trimming pared 4 bases from V and 0 bases from J, leaving 11 bases between. CDR1 and CDR2 from the germline V gene are SGHRS and YFSETQ. CDR3: CASSPGTSSYNEQFF. Written as DNA, the CDR3 is TGCGCCAGCAGCCCAGGGACAAGCTCCTACAATGAGCAGTTCTTC.